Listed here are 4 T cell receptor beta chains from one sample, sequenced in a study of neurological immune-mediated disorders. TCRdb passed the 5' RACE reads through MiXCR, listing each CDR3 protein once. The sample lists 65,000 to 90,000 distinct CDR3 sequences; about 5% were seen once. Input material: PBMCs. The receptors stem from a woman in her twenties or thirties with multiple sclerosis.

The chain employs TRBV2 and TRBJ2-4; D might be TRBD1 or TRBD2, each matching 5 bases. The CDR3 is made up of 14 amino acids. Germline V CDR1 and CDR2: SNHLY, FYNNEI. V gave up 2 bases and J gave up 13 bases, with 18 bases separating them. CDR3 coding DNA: TGTGCCAGCAGTGAATTGGGGACGGCTTTTGAACAGTACTTC. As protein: CASSELGTAFEQYF.

CDR3 coding DNA: TGTGCCAGCAGCTTAACAGGGGTCACCGGGGAGCTGTTTTTT. Translation: CASSLTGVTGELFF. The chain has TRBV7-9 and TRBJ2-2; 7 bases line up with TRBD1. The V gene end was trimmed by 2 bases and the J gene end by 4 bases; junction bases not matched to a gene: 1. The CDR3 is made up of 14 amino acids. Per the germline V gene, CDR1 is SEHNR and CDR2 is FQNEAQ (reference sequence). Filled out from reference TRBV7-9 and TRBJ2-2, the complete variable domain reads DTGVSQNPRHKITKRGQNVTFRCDPISEHNRLYWYRQTLGQGPEFLTYFQNEAQLEKSRLLSDRFSAERPKGSFSTLEIQRTEQGDSAMYLCASSLTGVTGELFFGEGSRLTVL.

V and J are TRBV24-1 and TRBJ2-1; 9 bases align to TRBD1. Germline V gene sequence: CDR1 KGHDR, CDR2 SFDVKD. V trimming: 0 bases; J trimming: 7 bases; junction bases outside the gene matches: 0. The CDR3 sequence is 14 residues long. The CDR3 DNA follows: TGTGCCACCAGTGATTTGGGGACAGGGAATGAGCAGTTCTTC. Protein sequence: CATSDLGTGNEQFF.

The CDR3 sequence: CASSQTVATKVLTF. The DNA of the CDR3 is TGTGCCAGCTCACAGACAGTCGCCACAAAGGTCCTGACTTTC. V gene TRBV18 combines with J gene TRBJ2-6; a possible D gene is TRBD1 (5 bases). The CDR3 extends over 14 amino acids. The germline V gene encodes CDR1 KGHSH and CDR2 LQKENI. V lost 4 bases and J lost 13, with 17 bases in between.